Below are 16 T cell receptor beta chains sequenced from a single sample in a study of CXCR3-negative and CXCR3-positive naive CD8 T cells (dated 2019 in TCRdb). TCRdb records NextSeq 550 as the sequencer. The Human TCR Profiling Kit (MiLaboratory) was used to make UMI-labeled 5' RACE TRB cDNA libraries. TCRdb reprocessed the public reads and reports one entry per CDR3 protein sequence, without DNA. This sample's records show more than 50,000 distinct CDR3 sequences. The ten largest clonotypes hold 1.5% of the sample. Sequencing used naive CXCR3- CD8+ T cells from blood. The cell subset or site label on this specimen signifies: CD45RO-CCR7+CD27+CD95- naive CD8+ T cells lacking CXCR3 (TNR3-). The receptors originated from a human donor in good health. Some clones in this sample may be carry-over from other donors' samples.

V is TRBV12-3 or TRBV12-4 and J is TRBJ2-7; TCRdb's D call of TRBD2 is untestable without DNA. The CDR3 runs 16 residues. This chain's CDR3 is CASSQEGLAGTYEQYF.

J is TRBJ2-7 and V is TRBV29-1. Germline-derived CDR1 and CDR2 are SQVTM and ANQGSEA. This CDR3 is built from 13 residues. The CDR3 sequence is CSVEDGRSYEQYF.

CDR3: CASSLAEGHDNEQFF. The J gene is TRBJ2-1, the V gene TRBV12-3 or TRBV12-4; TCRdb designates TRBD2, a call that cannot be tested without DNA. The CDR3 runs to 15 residues.

This rearrangement joins TRBV13 to TRBJ2-4; TCRdb picks TRBD2, but there is no DNA to check that call. The CDR3 spans 15 residues. Germline V gene data show CDR1 as PRHDT and CDR2 as FYEKMQ (reference sequence). The CDR3 spells CASSNWTSGYSIQYF. The full variable domain, completed using reference TRBV13 and TRBJ2-4, is AAGVIQSPRHLIKEKRETATLKCYPIPRHDTVYWYQQGPGQDPQFLISFYEKMQSDKGSIPDRFSAQQFSDYHSELNMSSLELGDSALYFCASSNWTSGYSIQYFGAGTRLSVL.

The chain employs TRBV18 and TRBJ2-7; TCRdb picks TRBD2, but there is no DNA to check that call. This CDR3 has 12 residues. Germline V gene lookup returns CDR1 KGHSH and CDR2 LQKENI. The CDR3 here is CASSRGQLEQYF.

The J gene is TRBJ2-5, the V gene TRBV5-1; there is no DNA to check the TCRdb D call of TRBD1. In germline, CDR1 is SGHRS, CDR2 YFSETQ. The CDR3 spans 15 residues. This CDR3 reads CASNLRDSVQETQYF.

This clonotype counts as medium-sized by frequency. V is TRBV28 and J is TRBJ2-2. This CDR3 region has 13 residues. Germline values: CDR1 MDHEN, CDR2 SYDVKM. CDR3 protein: CASSLHATGELFF.

The V gene is TRBV29-1, the J gene TRBJ1-4; TCRdb's D gene call, TRBD1, goes unchecked for lack of DNA. The CDR3 covers 12 residues. Germline V gene sequence: CDR1 SQVTM, CDR2 ANQGSEA. The CDR3 loop reads CSCRGHNEKLFF.

The chain has TRBV4-2 and TRBJ2-5. Germline V gene sequence: CDR1 LGHNA, CDR2 YNFKEQ. The CDR3 sequence is 16 residues long. The CDR3 region is CASSQVDSGVGETQNF.

The V gene is TRBV13, the J gene TRBJ2-7; TCRdb selects TRBD2, and the lack of DNA leaves this call unchecked. Germline V gene lookup returns CDR1 PRHDT and CDR2 FYEKMQ (reference sequence). The CDR3 loop spans 15 amino acids. CDR3: CASSSRDRGGYEQYF.

V is TRBV6-5 and J is TRBJ2-7; TCRdb's assignment of TRBD2 cannot be checked, as there is no DNA. This CDR3 has 15 residues. The germline CDR1 and CDR2 sequences are MNHEY and SVGAGI. CDR3 in amino acids: CASSYGSGGVYEQYF.

J is TRBJ2-1 and V is TRBV28; TCRdb selects TRBD2, and the lack of DNA leaves this call unchecked. The germline gives CDR1 MDHEN, CDR2 SYDVKM. The CDR3 has 14 amino acids. The CDR3 sequence is CASSYPGGDNEQFF.

This chain links TRBV28 with TRBJ2-7; the TRBD1 assignment by TCRdb is unverifiable without DNA. The CDR3 extends over 11 amino acids. Germline V lookup: CDR1 MDHEN, CDR2 SYDVKM. CDR3 amino acids: CATSGTYEQYF.

The chain employs TRBV5-1 and TRBJ1-2. The CDR3 runs to 11 residues. Germline CDR1 reads SGHRS; CDR2 reads YFSETQ. The CDR3 sequence: CASRDNYGYTF.

The CDR3 loop reads CASSFGFTEQFF. The chain joins TRBV12-3 or TRBV12-4 to TRBJ2-1. There are 12 residues in the CDR3.

The rearrangement links TRBV9 to TRBJ2-1; TCRdb's D call, TRBD2, is unchecked because there is no DNA. CDR3 length: 16 amino acids. Germline values: CDR1 SGDLS, CDR2 YYNGEE. The CDR3 here is CASSVGTSGRQYEQFF.